The TCR beta chain under discussion was sequenced for a study of Ad26.COV2.S vaccination and SARS-CoV-2 variants. The germline gives CDR1 SSHAT, CDR2 FNYEAQ (reference sequence). The CDR3 covers 16 residues. Measured with immunoSEQ multiplex PCR; TCRdb has only the in-frame clones, and not every one. Altogether about 350,000 clones are present, roughly nine tenths being singletons, with the ten largest covering roughly 3.9%. In regard to this clone: Its target is unknown. At one boundary the junction diverges from the germline segment, which might be a read error.

Findings and caveats of the study: Placebo recipients and vaccine recipients were similar in non-spike TCR breadth. Using TCR breadth and depth analyses may have led to underestimated total T cell responses. CD8+ and CD4+ T cells specific for spike reportedly responded with substantial breadth after vaccination. While placebo recipients had lower spike-specific TCR breadth, vaccine recipients had more.

This sequence was found in a human donor who had recovered from COVID-19. The specimen was peripheral blood, collected after recovery from COVID-19. The chain uses TRBV7-7 and TRBJ2-2, with 8 bases that match TRBD2. The CDR3 nucleotides read TGTGCTAGCAGTCCCACCGGGACTAGTTCGACCGGGGAGCTGTTTTTT. The encoded protein is CASSPTGTSSTGELFF.